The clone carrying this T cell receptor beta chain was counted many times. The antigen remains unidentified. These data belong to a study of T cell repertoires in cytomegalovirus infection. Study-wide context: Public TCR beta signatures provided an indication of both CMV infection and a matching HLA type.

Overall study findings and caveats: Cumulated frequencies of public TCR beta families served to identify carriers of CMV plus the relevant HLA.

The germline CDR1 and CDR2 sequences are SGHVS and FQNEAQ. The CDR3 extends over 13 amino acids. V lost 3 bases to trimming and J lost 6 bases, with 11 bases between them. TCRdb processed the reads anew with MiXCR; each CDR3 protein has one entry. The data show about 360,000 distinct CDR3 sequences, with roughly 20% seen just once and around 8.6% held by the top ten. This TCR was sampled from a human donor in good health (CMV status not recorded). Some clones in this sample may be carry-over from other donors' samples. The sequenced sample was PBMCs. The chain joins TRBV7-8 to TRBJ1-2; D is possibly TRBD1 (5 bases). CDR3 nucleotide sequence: TGTGCCAGCAGCTTTGGAGGGGCGGATGGCTACACCTTC. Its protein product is CASSFGGADGYTF.